This T cell receptor beta chain was identified during a study of identical twins. V dropped 4 bases and J dropped 0 bases, with 13 bases sitting between them. The germline CDR1 and CDR2 sequences are SQVTM and ANQGSEA. The length of the CDR3 is 15 residues. General study findings and limits: These conclusions were based on statistical analysis (cross-sectional, not following the same donors).

Each cDNA held unique molecular identifiers, and template switching gave it a universal primer site. MiXCR, applied by TCRdb to the 5' RACE reads, yields one record per CDR3 protein. The repertoire includes just under 550,000 distinct CDR3 sequences, 12% to 15% of them detected once, and 0.35% to 0.45% sits in the top ten. This clonotype was recorded a few times. What it binds is not known. These data also featured in a second study, about yellow fever vaccine responses in identical twins.

Sequencing used CD4+ T cells sorted from blood. This receptor was identified in a woman under 30 in good health. The chain has TRBV29-1 and TRBJ1-3, with D maybe TRBD1 (5 bases). The CDR3 is CSVAADRISGNTIYF. The DNA of the CDR3 is TGCAGCGTTGCCGCCGACAGAATCTCTGGAAACACCATATATTTT.